Presented here are 9 T cell receptor beta chains from one specimen sequenced in a study of T-cell memory formation after mild COVID-19. TCRdb ran MiXCR on the 5' RACE reads and lists one entry per CDR3 protein. The sample records hundreds of thousands of distinct CDR3 sequences, roughly 15% being singletons. The sample taken for sequencing was PBMCs or a T cell subset sorted from them (not recorded which). The source of these receptors is a man younger than 30 who had mild COVID-19 (a few samples of this study predate the infection). Cell type and time point are not known.

The rearrangement uses TRBV5-5 and TRBJ2-5; perhaps TRBD1 as D (6 bases). In germline, CDR1 is SGHKS, CDR2 YYEKEE (reference sequence). The CDR3 has 17 residues. V was clipped by 4 bases and J by 5 bases, with 24 bases between them. For the CDR3, the DNA is TGTGCCAGCAGCCACGACAGGCGGTCAGCGGATCGGGAGACCCAGTACTTC. Its protein is CASSHDRRSADRETQYF.

The rearrangement joins TRBV21-1 to TRBJ2-7; whether TRBD2, the table's D call, matches the DNA was not checked. TRBV21-1 is tagged as a pseudogene. This CDR3 has 17 amino acids. The CDR3 DNA reads as TGTGCCAGCAGCAAAGTTAGACACAGCGGAGGGTCCTACGAGCAGTACGTC. Encoded protein: CASSKVRHSGGSYEQYV.

The chain joins TRBV5-6 to TRBJ1-4; D gene ambiguous. There are 12 residues in the CDR3. Looked up from germline, CDR1 is SGHDT and CDR2 is YYEEEE. Between the trimmed V and J ends, which lost 4 bases and 13 bases, there was a span of 14 bases. The CDR3 nucleotides read TGTGCCAGCAGCGGTCAAACGGGAAGACTGTTTTTT. This sequence encodes CASSGQTGRLFF.

This clonotype was seen a few times. The gene calls are TRBV18 and TRBJ2-7; a weak D match, TRBD1 (6 bases). This CDR3 spans 14 amino acids. Germline CDR1 KGHSH, CDR2 LQKENI. V gave up 3 bases and J gave up 0 bases, with 9 bases separating them. The CDR3 here is CASSPGQTSYEQYF. As DNA, the CDR3 is TGTGCCAGCTCACCGGGACAAACCTCCTACGAGCAGTACTTC.

This clonotype showed up just a few times. The chain is built from TRBV4-3 and TRBJ2-5, with D possibly being TRBD1 (6 bases). Trimming left V 0 bases short and J 5 bases short, with 10 bases between. The CDR3 sequence is 14 residues long. Germline lookup yields CDR1 LGHNA and CDR2 YSLEER. The CDR3 DNA sequence: TGCGCCAGCAGCCAAGATGGCAGGGGCGAGACCCAGTACTTC. The encoded protein is CASSQDGRGETQYF.

This clonotype was counted only a few times. The chain links TRBV6-1 to TRBJ2-3; 8 positions match TRBD2. CDR3 length: 15 residues. V lost 2 bases and J lost 6; bases outside the gene matches: 7. Per the germline V gene, CDR1 is MNHNS and CDR2 is SASEGT. CDR3 sequence: CASSEIPGGRDTQYF. CDR3 nucleotides: TGTGCCAGCAGTGAAATCCCGGGGGGGCGGGATACGCAGTATTTT.

V gene TRBV2 combines with J gene TRBJ2-5; 9 nucleotides line up with TRBD2. CDR1 and CDR2 (germline): SNHLY, FYNNEI. With V trimmed by 4 bases and J by 2 bases, 5 bases remained unmatched. This CDR3 has 15 residues. The CDR3 nucleotides are TGTGCCAGCAGTGGGGGTAGCGGGGGACAAGAGACCCAGTACTTC. Its translation: CASSGGSGGQETQYF.

The sample holds many counts of this clonotype. The V gene is TRBV10-1, the J gene TRBJ2-2, with D perhaps TRBD2 (6 bases). V shed 4 bases and J shed 7 bases, with 13 bases lying between them. Germline CDR1 and CDR2: WNHNN and SYGVQD (reference sequence). The CDR3 sequence is 14 residues long. The CDR3 reads CASSVAGRDGELFF. CDR3 bases: TGCGCCAGCAGTGTGGCAGGGCGGGACGGGGAGCTGTTTTTT.

V and J are TRBV6-6 and TRBJ2-7; either TRBD1 or TRBD2 may fit D (5 bases each). Trimming removed 8 bases from V and 0 bases from J, with 14 bases in between. CDR1 is MNHNY and CDR2 is SVGAGI in the germline V gene (reference sequence). The CDR3 runs 14 residues. CDR3 amino acids: CASHGTASSYEQYV. CDR3 nucleotide sequence: TGTGCCAGCCACGGGACGGCGAGCTCCTACGAGCAGTACGTC.